The 6 T cell receptor beta chains listed next were all sequenced from one sample in a study of type 1 regulatory T cells. Antigens for these TCRs are unknown. TCRdb processed the reads anew with MiXCR; each CDR3 protein has one entry. The sample holds 60,000 to 80,000 distinct CDR3 sequences, around 60% seen once. The sample comprised cultured T cells, either the whole culture or a sorted T cell fraction (not recorded which). The sample's subset: Tr1-enriched cell product generated in vitro against host alloantigens. The receptor source for this set is a human donor in good health.

The V and J genes are TRBV3-1 and TRBJ2-1, with a possible D match to TRBD1 (6 bases). The CDR3 totals 16 residues. Deletions cut 2 bases from V and 2 bases from J, with 13 bases between. Per germline, CDR1 LGHDT and CDR2 YNNKEL (reference sequence). The CDR3 loop reads CASSQRIRDTYNEQFF. CDR3 sequence (DNA): TGTGCCAGCAGCCAAAGGATCCGGGACACCTACAATGAGCAGTTCTTC.

This chain links TRBV5-4 with TRBJ2-1; 7 bases map to TRBD2. This CDR3 has 16 amino acids. Germline-derived CDR1 and CDR2 are SGHNT and YYREEE (reference sequence). V lost 2 bases to trimming and J lost 0 bases; unmatched junction nucleotides: 5. In DNA, the CDR3 is TGTGCCAGCAGCTTCCGGCGGGGGAGCTCCTACAATGAGCAGTTCTTC. Translation: CASSFRRGSSYNEQFF.

The chain combines TRBV20-1 with TRBJ2-3, with 7 bases lining up with TRBD2. Germline V CDR1 and CDR2: DFQATT, SNEGSKA (reference sequence). The CDR3 consists of 16 residues. After removal of 5 bases from V and 0 bases from J, the junction contained 11 bases not matched to a gene. The CDR3 coding sequence is TGCAGTGCTCTTGAGACTAGCTGGCCTAGCACAGATACGCAGTATTTT. Protein product: CSALETSWPSTDTQYF.

This clonotype was counted only a few times. The chain employs TRBV24-1 and TRBJ2-2; 11 nucleotides align to TRBD2. The germline gives CDR1 KGHDR, CDR2 SFDVKD. The V and J ends lost 7 bases and 1 base, in that order; junction bases with no gene match: 4. The length of the CDR3 is 16 residues. The CDR3 spells CATSPLAGGNTGELFF. The CDR3 nucleotides read TGTGCCACCAGCCCCCTAGCGGGAGGGAACACCGGGGAGCTGTTTTTT.

The chain combines TRBV29-1 with TRBJ1-1; D is perhaps TRBD1 (6 bases). The V end was cut by 3 bases, the J end by 1 base, with 12 bases between. This CDR3 region has 14 residues. Germline V gives CDR1 SQVTM, CDR2 ANQGSEA. Here the CDR3 DNA reads TGCAGCGTTGATACAGCACAGGGGAACACTGAAGCTTTCTTT. Translation gives CSVDTAQGNTEAFF.

The V call is TRBV11-2, the J call TRBJ2-5; 7 bases line up with TRBD1. This CDR3 region has 16 residues. The germline CDR1 and CDR2 sequences are SGHAT and FQNNGV. V shed 5 bases, J shed 5 bases, and the junction held 14 bases outside the gene matches. CDR3 residues: CASSPRRDSSRETQYF. The CDR3 DNA is TGTGCCAGCAGCCCCCGACGGGACAGTAGCCGGGAGACCCAGTACTTC.